The rows below give T cell receptor beta chains drawn from one sample of a study of CD8 T cells in ankylosing spondylitis. A single record per CDR3 protein comes from TCRdb applying MiXCR to the 5' RACE reads. The sample has roughly 370,000 distinct CDR3 sequences; 20% to 25% are singletons. The sequenced sample consisted of blood, either unsorted or a sorted T cell fraction (not recorded which). The receptors were sampled from a male donor with ankylosing spondylitis. CDR3s leave out the opening cysteine and the closing phenylalanine or tryptophan.

TRBJ2-7 TRBV20-1 SARGASAYEQY
TRBJ1-2 TRBV18 ASSTGTGVGYT
TRBJ2-3 TRBV7-6 ASSLGRRTSTDTQY
TRBJ1-4 TRBV7-2 ASSPGQTDRNEKLF
TRBJ2-5 TRBV20-1 SASGTGEETQY
TRBJ2-2 TRBV5-1 ASHTPDGGLTNTGELF
TRBJ2-3 TRBV20-1 SASMQRATDTQY
TRBJ2-3 TRBV5-1 ASSLIRRAPSTDTQY
TRBJ2-2 TRBV20-1 SARGTGVAGELF
TRBJ1-2 TRBV7-9 ASSLEVRGWYGYT
TRBJ2-1 TRBV27 ASSLTQTGYGRNEQF
TRBJ1-3 TRBV7-3 ASSASPIGNTIY
TRBJ2-7 TRBV5-1 ASSDADRILTYEQY
TRBJ2-7 TRBV7-9 ASSPTYLYYEQY
TRBJ1-2 TRBV7-3 ASSLSQNYGYT
TRBJ2-1 TRBV7-3 ASSRAGLVVGEQF
TRBJ2-1 TRBV30 AWTPGVYEQF
TRBJ2-3 TRBV28 ASSQGLAGLTDTQY
TRBJ1-3 TRBV28 ATRVDTSGNTIY
TRBJ2-5 TRBV10-3 AIQEDGLATETQY
TRBJ2-3 TRBV30 AWSVHPRGDTQY
TRBJ1-2 TRBV5-1 ASSLSPPGQSSNYGYT
TRBJ2-2 TRBV20-1 SARYGTSGRNTGELF
TRBJ2-2 TRBV12-3/TRBV12-4 ASTLSVGAPGELF
TRBJ2-7 TRBV5-1 ASSLGLAGGGVEQY
TRBJ2-1 TRBV7-2 ASSSPNRGYNEQF
TRBJ2-3 TRBV7-9 ASSLQSVTDTQY
TRBJ2-3 TRBV24-1 ATSDLPGGGWGTDTQY
TRBJ1-3 TRBV7-9 ASSFNGRTIY
TRBJ1-1 TRBV20-1 SASPGWNTEAF
TRBJ2-2 TRBV12-3/TRBV12-4 ASSFVAPGPGELF
TRBJ2-7 TRBV6-5 ASSYPGQGVYEQY
TRBJ2-2 TRBV20-1 SAGPSPGGGELF
TRBJ2-6 TRBV5-1 ASTRDRFSSGANVLT
TRBJ2-7 TRBV19 ASSIRRGGSYEQY
TRBJ2-7 TRBV12-3/TRBV12-4 ASSGRRAAEQY
TRBJ2-3 TRBV24-1 ATSVGPPGADTQY
TRBJ1-4 TRBV7-8 ASSSNTHEKLF
TRBJ2-3 TRBV11-3 ASSLDTGADTQY
TRBJ2-2 TRBV6-2/TRBV6-3 ASRSGQGITGELF